This T cell receptor (beta chain) was found in a study of neurological immune-mediated disorders. This clonotype was counted at least ten times. The cDNA came from 5'RACE, which used 10-nucleotide random UMIs. TCRdb re-analysed the 5' RACE reads in MiXCR, keeping a single row per CDR3 protein. The profile shows some 47,000 distinct CDR3 sequences, 15% to 20% of them singletons. The germline gives CDR1 LGHDT, CDR2 YNNKEL (reference sequence). V lost 8 bases, J lost 4 bases, and 5 bases stayed unmatched. The CDR3 has 15 amino acids. The gene calls are TRBV3-1 and TRBJ2-5, with 15 nucleotides matching TRBD2. Sequenced: PBMCs. The TCR was taken from a man in his sixties in good health. Here the CDR3 reads CASVPGLAGGETQYF. In nucleotides, the CDR3 is TGTGCCAGCGTTCCGGGACTAGCGGGAGGAGAGACCCAGTACTTC.